Shown below are 23 T cell receptor beta chains from a single sample sequenced in a study of blood T cell repertoires in COVID-19. Libraries were prepared by immunoSEQ multiplex PCR; TCRdb keeps only in-frame clonotypes and omits some of them. The sample shows about 230,000 clones, around 85% of them seen only once. Input material: peripheral blood. These receptors came from a man in his fifties with COVID-19, enrolled during active disease.

The V call is TRBV6-5, the J call TRBJ2-2; D is perhaps TRBD1 (6 bases). CDR1 is MNHEY and CDR2 is SVGAGI in the germline V gene. Deletions cut 8 bases from V and 6 bases from J, with 19 bases between. The CDR3 is 15 amino acids. CDR3 protein: CASANRGKLPGELFF. The CDR3 DNA follows: TGTGCCAGCGCTAATAGGGGGAAATTGCCCGGGGAGCTGTTTTTT.

The gene calls are TRBV4-1 and TRBJ1-2; D not certain. The CDR3 is made up of 12 amino acids. Germline CDR1 MGHRA, CDR2 YSYEKL. V lost 6 bases and J 4 bases, leaving 9 bases between the germline ends. The CDR3 region has the DNA TGCGCCAGCAGGAACAGCATCTATGGCTACACCTTC. Amino acids: CASRNSIYGYTF.

This clone was seen once. V is TRBV11-1 and J is TRBJ2-1; D remains unclear. V was trimmed by 3 bases and J by 0 bases, leaving 3 bases between them. Germline lookup yields CDR1 SGHAT and CDR2 FQDESV (reference sequence). The CDR3 is 13 amino acids. The CDR3 DNA reads as TGTGCCAGCAGCTTCGTCTCCTACAATGAGCAGTTCTTC. As protein: CASSFVSYNEQFF.

This clone was detected a few times. The genes are TRBV30 and TRBJ2-1; TRBD2 might be the D (7 bases). V lost 6 bases and J 5 bases, leaving 14 bases between the germline ends. The CDR3 has 13 residues. Per the germline V gene, CDR1 is GTSNPN and CDR2 is SVGIG (reference sequence). The CDR3 is CACEGGRDNEQFF. CDR3 sequence (DNA): TGTGCCTGTGAGGGGGGGAGGGACAATGAGCAGTTCTTC.

This clone was recorded only once. The V gene is TRBV27, the J gene TRBJ1-5; TRBD1 aligns across 8 bases. CDR3 length equals 19 residues. The V gene's germline CDR1 is MNHEY and CDR2 SMNVEV (reference sequence). V lost 5 bases, J lost 2 bases, and 17 bases stayed unmatched. The CDR3 sequence is CASSTRTGPGLLGNQPQHF. The DNA for the CDR3 is TGTGCCAGCAGTACTCGGACAGGGCCCGGGTTATTGGGCAATCAGCCCCAGCATTTT.

The V gene is TRBV19, the J gene TRBJ1-4; TRBD1 is a possible D gene (5 bases). The CDR3 consists of 12 residues. Trimming took off 9 bases at V and 6 bases at J, with 11 bases between the two ends. Germline lookup yields CDR1 LNHDA and CDR2 SQIVND (reference sequence). CDR3 coding DNA: TGTGCCAGCAGGGATTTGGATGAAAAACTGTTTTTT. This gives the protein CASRDLDEKLFF.

This chain links TRBV5-1 with TRBJ2-5, with TRBD2 matching 13 bases. J was trimmed by 5 bases and V by 4 bases; bases with no gene match: 2. This CDR3 is 14 amino acids long. The germline V gene has CDR1 SGHRS and CDR2 YFSETQ. The CDR3 region is CASSVGLAGETQYF. As DNA, the CDR3 is TGCGCCAGCAGCGTGGGACTAGCGGGGGAGACCCAGTACTTC.

The V gene is TRBV20-1, the J gene TRBJ2-1; 9 nucleotides agree with TRBD2. The CDR3 has 14 amino acids. Germline V gene data show CDR1 as DFQATT and CDR2 as SNEGSKA (reference sequence). With 3 bases clipped from V and 3 bases from J, the junction kept 3 bases outside the gene matches. The CDR3 DNA reads as TGCAGTGCTAGTAGCGGGGGACTCTACAATGAGCAGTTCTTC. This codes for CSASSGGLYNEQFF.

The chain is built from TRBV5-5 and TRBJ1-6; 9 nucleotides align to TRBD1. CDR3 length: 16 amino acids. V shed 2 bases, J shed 5 bases, and the junction held 5 bases outside the gene matches. Looked up from germline, CDR1 is SGHKS and CDR2 is YYEKEE (reference sequence). The CDR3 spells CASSLQGARHNSPLHF. In nucleotides, the CDR3 is TGTGCCAGCAGCTTACAGGGGGCCCGCCATAATTCACCCCTCCACTTT.

V and J are TRBV28 and TRBJ1-2; 9 bases are shared with TRBD1. Unmatched junction bases numbered 1, after V lost 7 bases and J lost 1 base. The CDR3 contains 13 residues. Germline V gene lookup returns CDR1 MDHEN and CDR2 SYDVKM. The CDR3 DNA sequence: TGTGCCAGCAAGACAGGGGGTAACTATGGCTACACCTTC. It is translated as CASKTGGNYGYTF.

CDR3 in DNA: TGTGCCACCAGTGATGTCACGGACAACCTGACTTTC. Its protein product is CATSDVTDNLTF. V usage is TRBV24-1 and J usage is TRBJ2-6, with TRBD1 as a possible D gene (5 bases). The germline V gene encodes CDR1 KGHDR and CDR2 SFDVKD. V shed 3 bases and J shed 15 bases, with 11 bases lying between them. The CDR3 totals 12 residues.

The chain employs TRBV7-9 and TRBJ1-1; D call uncertain. Trimming removed 8 bases from V and 4 bases from J, with 14 bases in between. Germline V lookup: CDR1 SEHNR, CDR2 FQNEAQ (reference sequence). The CDR3 runs to 13 residues. In DNA form, the CDR3 reads TGTGCCAGCGGTCATGAGGTTCCCACTGAAGCTTTCTTT. Amino acids: CASGHEVPTEAFF.

This chain connects TRBV4-1 to TRBJ2-7; tentatively, D is TRBD2 (5 bases). Germline V lookup: CDR1 MGHRA, CDR2 YSYEKL. The V end was cut by 3 bases, the J end by 2 bases, with 11 bases between. The CDR3 is made up of 14 amino acids. The DNA for the CDR3 is TGCGCCAGCAGCCAGCGGGCCGATACCTACGAGCAGTACTTC. This codes for CASSQRADTYEQYF.

The chain is built from TRBV28 and TRBJ1-4; no reliable D call. Germline values: CDR1 MDHEN, CDR2 SYDVKM. V was clipped by 4 bases and J by 8 bases, with 8 bases between them. The CDR3 is 12 residues long. Here the CDR3 DNA reads TGTGCCAGCAGTTGGTCTAGGGAAAAACTGTTTTTT. This encodes CASSWSREKLFF.

The V and J genes are TRBV27 and TRBJ2-7, with 7 bases lining up with TRBD2. The CDR3 is 13 residues long. With 4 bases clipped from V and 5 bases from J, the junction kept 5 bases outside the gene matches. In germline, CDR1 is MNHEY, CDR2 SMNVEV (reference sequence). CDR3 DNA sequence: TGTGCCAGCAGTTCCGGCGGGGGAGACGAGCAGTACTTC. Translating gives CASSSGGGDEQYF.

The CDR3, as DNA: TGCGCCAGCAGCCAAGCGGGAAGCTCTGGAAACACCATATATTTT. Translation gives CASSQAGSSGNTIYF. The rearrangement links TRBV4-1 to TRBJ1-3; D uncertain. This CDR3 region has 15 residues. Trimming took 1 base from V and 0 from J, leaving 7 bases between them. Germline-derived CDR1 and CDR2 are MGHRA and YSYEKL.

The gene calls are TRBV28 and TRBJ2-5, with a tentative D call TRBD2 (5 bases). The length of the CDR3 is 13 residues. Germline V gives CDR1 MDHEN, CDR2 SYDVKM. Trimming removed 6 bases at V and 5 bases at J, with 13 bases between. The CDR3 nucleotides are TGTGCCAGCAGCCGTCTAGGCGGGGAGACCCAGTACTTC. It specifies CASSRLGGETQYF.

CDR3 region: CASSLAGGTDTQYF. CDR3 DNA sequence: TGTGCCAGCAGCTTAGCGGGGGGCACAGATACGCAGTATTTT. J is TRBJ2-3 and V is TRBV7-3; 7 nucleotides agree with TRBD2. V was pared by 2 bases and J by 1 base, with 0 bases of the junction left unmatched. Per the germline V gene, CDR1 is SGHTA and CDR2 is FQGTGA. The CDR3 covers 14 residues.

The chain combines TRBV27 with TRBJ2-3; no reliable D call. The CDR3 sequence is 15 residues long. Trimming shortened V by 7 bases and J by 2 bases, and 16 bases separated the two germline ends. Germline V gene lookup returns CDR1 MNHEY and CDR2 SMNVEV (reference sequence). The CDR3 DNA is TGTGCCAGCAACGGTGCGAGCTCGCCCACAGATACGCAGTATTTT. It is translated as CASNGASSPTDTQYF.

This clone was picked up one time. V and J are TRBV30 and TRBJ1-6; 7 nucleotides match TRBD1. The germline V gene has CDR1 GTSNPN and CDR2 SVGIG (reference sequence). The CDR3 length is 13 residues. V lost 2 bases to trimming and J lost 18 bases; unmatched junction nucleotides: 13. CDR3 sequence reads: CAWSPRTGEKHHF. The CDR3 DNA is TGTGCCTGGAGTCCGCGGACAGGAGAGAAGCACCACTTT.

V and J are TRBV30 and TRBJ1-3; D may be TRBD1 (6 bases). There are 13 residues in the CDR3. CDR1 and CDR2 from the germline V gene are GTSNPN and SVGIG (reference sequence). V lost 1 base, J lost 7 bases, and 11 bases lay in between. The CDR3 DNA reads as TGTGCCTGGAGTGCAGGGGACCCGAACACCATATATTTT. It specifies CAWSAGDPNTIYF.

The rearrangement joins TRBV9 to TRBJ1-2; D is possibly TRBD1 (6 bases). Germline values: CDR1 SGDLS, CDR2 YYNGEE. The CDR3 sequence is 12 residues long. V lost 3 bases and J lost 5, with 8 bases in between. This CDR3 is CASSDGTYGYTF. CDR3 nucleotides: TGTGCCAGCAGCGACGGGACATATGGCTACACCTTC.

The rearrangement uses TRBV2 and TRBJ2-1, with 12 bases that match TRBD1. The germline gives CDR1 SNHLY, CDR2 FYNNEI. The junction had 13 bases not matched to a gene; V was cut back by 4 bases and J by 15 bases. This CDR3 has 15 amino acids. CDR3 nucleotides: TGTGCCAGCAGTGTCCAGGGGACAGGGGGCCCCCAGGGGTTCTTC. Amino acids: CASSVQGTGGPQGFF.